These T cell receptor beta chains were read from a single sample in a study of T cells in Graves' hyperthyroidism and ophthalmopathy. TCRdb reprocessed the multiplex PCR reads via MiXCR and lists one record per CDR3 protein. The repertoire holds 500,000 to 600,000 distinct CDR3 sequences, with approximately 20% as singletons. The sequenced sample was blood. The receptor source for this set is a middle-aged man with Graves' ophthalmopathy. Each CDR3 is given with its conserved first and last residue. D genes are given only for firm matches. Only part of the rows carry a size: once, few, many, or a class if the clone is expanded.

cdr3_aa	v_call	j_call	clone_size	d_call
CASSPWGRVRTDTQYF	TRBV19	TRBJ2-3	few	-
CSARAGTEAFF	TRBV20-1	TRBJ1-1	-	-
CASSYGTSRVDTQYF	TRBV6-2/TRBV6-3	TRBJ2-3	few	TRBD2
CASSPHFFGGYEQYF	TRBV5-8	TRBJ2-7	few	TRBD2
CSASGPKWDTEAFF	TRBV20-1	TRBJ1-1	-	-
CASSSGNGELFF	TRBV5-1	TRBJ2-2	many	TRBD2
CASSQRTSGNEQFF	TRBV14	TRBJ2-1	few	TRBD2
CASSYAGNYEQYF	TRBV6-5	TRBJ2-7	-	-
CASSLDLSGISYNEQFF	TRBV12-3/TRBV12-4	TRBJ2-1	-	TRBD2
CATSDFSPRRGGELFF	TRBV24-1	TRBJ2-2	many	-
CASSFGKAQPQHF	TRBV27	TRBJ1-5	few	-
CASSPQGITNEKLFF	TRBV6-2/TRBV6-3	TRBJ1-4	-	-
CASRRDVTGELFF	TRBV2	TRBJ2-2	many	-
CASSPTGFPYGYTF	TRBV7-9	TRBJ1-2	-	TRBD1
CASSNSGNTIYF	TRBV28	TRBJ1-3	few	-
CASLISGRNTEAFF	TRBV6-1	TRBJ1-1	-	-
CASSQDRDRANYGYTF	TRBV4-2	TRBJ1-2	-	TRBD1
CATSDTEVAGRQFF	TRBV24-1	TRBJ2-1	few	TRBD2
CATSDYPGTGELFF	TRBV24-1	TRBJ2-2	many	-
CASDERGGRTEAFF	TRBV6-1	TRBJ1-1	few	-
CATSDPRGGDTEAFF	TRBV24-1	TRBJ1-1	-	-
CASRGQPQETQYF	TRBV6-1	TRBJ2-5	-	-
CASSLRGGAAHEQYF	TRBV3-1	TRBJ2-7	few	TRBD2
CASSFSGFYNEQFF	TRBV7-6	TRBJ2-1	-	-
CASSGAHGTGELFF	TRBV7-9	TRBJ2-2	-	-
CASSTPRTSGGSSYEQYF	TRBV7-8	TRBJ2-7	many	TRBD2
CASSLSSDDSNQPQHF	TRBV12-3/TRBV12-4	TRBJ1-5	many	-
CASSFTGSTGELFF	TRBV12-3/TRBV12-4	TRBJ2-2	-	-
CASSSSRRGLNTEAFF	TRBV6-5	TRBJ1-1	many	-
CASSDSASFSWPDTQYF	TRBV6-4	TRBJ2-3	once	-
CASSYYRGSGANVLTF	TRBV12-3/TRBV12-4	TRBJ2-6	-	TRBD1
CASSQHPNTEAFF	TRBV3-1	TRBJ1-1	many	-
CASSTGTGGYGEQYF	TRBV2	TRBJ2-7	-	TRBD1
CASSAQQGYEQYF	TRBV13	TRBJ2-7	-	TRBD1
CAIGGSGDTQYF	TRBV10-3	TRBJ2-3	few	-
CASSPGEGNIQYF	TRBV7-2	TRBJ2-4	-	-
CASSGTGQAAPGELFF	TRBV19	TRBJ2-2	-	TRBD1
CASSWRGQSEGYTF	TRBV7-9	TRBJ1-2	-	TRBD1
CASTPREVPQRWETQYF	TRBV6-1	TRBJ2-5	many	TRBD2